This paragraph covers one T cell receptor beta chain sequence. Its cognate antigen has yet to be identified. The input lacks base qualities; no much larger clone sits a single base away. The data are from a study of T-cell memory formation after mild COVID-19 (dated by TCRdb to the early 2020s). In terms of the full investigation: TCR sequence clusters from the two donors were found to be largely donor specific. Two young, previously healthy adult volunteers made up the cohort, one male and one female. Longitudinal TCRalpha and TCRbeta repertoire sequencing tracked T-cell clones expanding and contracting after mild COVID-19 in a couple of donors. What the study reported, not specific to this receptor: SARS-CoV-2 specificity was not confirmed for the second-wave clones peaking on day 37. The study included only two mild cases, and larger cohorts that include severe cases with pre-infection samples were judged to be necessary. Contracting CD4+ clones appeared mostly in the CM and EM memory subsets, whereas CD8+ clones were enriched in EMRA. The detection of some responding clones in pre-infection memory suggests that pre-existing cross-reactive memory T cells joined the SARS-CoV-2 response. Balanced CD4/CD8 phenotypes were observed for clones contracting from day 15 to 85, whereas a bias towards CD4+ was observed for a second wave of clones expanding from day 15 to 37.

V and J are truncated by 6 bases and 4 bases respectively, leaving an intervening sequence of 16 bases. CDR1 MNHNY and CDR2 SVGAGI are derived from the germline V gene (reference sequence). The CDR3 sequence holds 15 residues, the cysteine and phenylalanine included. Only the CDR3 portion is preserved as DNA: 45 bases, with reading frame beginning at the first base. Sequencing relied on an Illumina NovaSeq 6000. cDNA libraries for TCRalpha and TCRbeta were prepared by 5'RACE using constant-segment primers, with sample barcodes and unique molecular identifiers added. RNA was extracted from every sample with Trizol reagent. The libraries were amplified in two PCR steps, and the second step added a second sample barcode and Illumina TruSeq adapters. Sequencing of libraries was performed on an Illumina NovaSeq with 2 x 150 bp paired-end reads. The original pipeline was this. Demultiplexing of reads and collapsing into UMI-guided consensus sequences were performed with migec v1.2.7. With mixcr v2.1.11, UMI consensuses were aligned to TRA and TRB V and J templates and assembled into clonotypes. Expanded or contracted clonotypes were those called significant by both edgeR and NoisET, with noise models trained on biological replicates. For edgeR calls, a false discovery rate-adjusted p below 0.01 and a log2 fold-change threshold of 1 were applied. As an exploratory analysis of dynamics, max-normalized trajectories of the 1000 most abundant clonotypes were examined with PCA combined with hierarchical clustering. Separately sequenced CD4+ and CD8+ repertoires were used to assign the CD4 or CD8 phenotype of responding clones. Through fastp at Q25 and MiXCR, TCRdb rebuilt clones from the public reads, retaining in-frame beta chains. CDR3 protein duplicates are merged, each entry listing the most common genes and DNA. These V and J calls rely on TCRdb rather than the paper's analysis. A total of hundreds of thousands of distinct CDR3 sequences appear in this sample, roughly 13% of them only once. Jointly, the top ten make up 22% of the sample.

Ficoll-Paque density gradient centrifugation was used to isolate PBMCs. The rearranged chain carries TRBV6-6 and TRBJ2-1, with the D gene uncertain. This receptor was obtained from a man aged 18 to 35 who had mild COVID-19 (a few samples of this study predate the infection). The sample titles of this study are shuffled in the database, so cell type and time point are left out; the donor was told from shared clones. Sequenced input: PBMCs or a T cell subset sorted from them (not recorded which). The bases read TGTGCCAGCAGCCCCCTAGATTATTCTTACAATGAGCAGTTCTTC. It specifies CASSPLDYSYNEQFF.